This T cell receptor (beta chain) was retrieved from a study of T cell repertoires in cytomegalovirus infection. About the study: Indications came from public TCR beta signatures; they pointed to CMV infection and to a matching HLA type. Notes on the study in general: Adding up the frequency of public TCR beta families identified people who carried CMV plus the relevant HLA. HLA-C-restricted CMV clonotypes gave the most frequent clonotype in two of eight donors.

Note on this clonotype: The antigen is not known.

TCRdb reanalysed the reads using MiXCR and keeps one entry per CDR3 protein. The sample carries roughly 250,000 distinct CDR3 sequences, 9% to 15% recorded once. Sequenced input: PBMCs. This receptor was identified in a human donor in good health (CMV status not recorded). Some clones in this sample may be carry-over from other donors' samples.

The CDR3 DNA is TGTGCCAGCTCCCGGACTACCTCAGGCGCAGATACGCAGTATTTT. Protein sequence: CASSRTTSGADTQYF. The V gene is TRBV28, the J gene TRBJ2-3; the D gene is possibly TRBD2 (6 bases). The germline V gene encodes CDR1 MDHEN and CDR2 SYDVKM. The CDR3 has 15 amino acids. The V and J ends lost 8 bases and 4 bases respectively, with 19 bases between them.